This T cell receptor beta chain stems from a study of blood T cell repertoires in COVID-19. Study details: From T cells, B-cell-depleted T cells, or PBMCs came the material, which was cDNA or gDNA.

Germline lookup yields CDR1 SGHAT and CDR2 FQNNGV. V lost 3 bases and J lost 14, with 11 bases in between. This CDR3 region has 12 residues. Within 2 weeks before study entry, exposed participants met a COVID-19 case. TCRdb's copy holds only in-frame clones and misses some; the assay was immunoSEQ multiplex PCR. Altogether under 250,000 clones are present, approximately 83% being singletons, with the ten largest covering about 3.8%. This TCR derives from a woman in her thirties or forties who had been exposed to COVID-19. Sequencing was carried out using PBMCs or T cells enriched from blood (not recorded which). V and J are TRBV11-2 and TRBJ1-6, with D possibly being TRBD1 (6 bases). This chain's CDR3 is CASSFGRQALHF. In nucleotides, the CDR3 is TGTGCCAGCAGCTTTGGCCGACAGGCCCTCCACTTT. Variable domain in full (rest from reference TRBV11-2 and TRBJ1-6): EAGVAQSPRYKIIEKRQSVAFWCNPISGHATLYWYQQILGQGPKLLIQFQNNGVVDDSQLPKDRFSAERLKGVDSTLKIQPAKLEDSAVYLCASSFGRQALHFGNGTRLTVT.